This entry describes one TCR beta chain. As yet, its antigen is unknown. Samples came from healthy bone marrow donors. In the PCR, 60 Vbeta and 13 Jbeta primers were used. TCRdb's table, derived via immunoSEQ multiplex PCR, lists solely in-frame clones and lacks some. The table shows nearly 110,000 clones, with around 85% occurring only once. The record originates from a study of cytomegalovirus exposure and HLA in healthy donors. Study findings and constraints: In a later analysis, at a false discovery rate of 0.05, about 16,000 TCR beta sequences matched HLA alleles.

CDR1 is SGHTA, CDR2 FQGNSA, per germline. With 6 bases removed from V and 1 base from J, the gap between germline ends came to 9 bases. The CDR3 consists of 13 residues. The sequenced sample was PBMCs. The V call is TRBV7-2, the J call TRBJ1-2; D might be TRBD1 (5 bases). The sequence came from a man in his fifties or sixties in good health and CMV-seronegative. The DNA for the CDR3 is TGTGCCAGCAGTCCCCAGGGTAACTATGGCTACACCTTC. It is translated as CASSPQGNYGYTF.